The table lists the clone carrying this TCR beta chain with many counts. V lost 3 bases and J lost 0; bases outside the gene matches: 3. There are 15 residues in the CDR3. Germline V lookup: CDR1 KGHSH, CDR2 LQKENI. Construction of TCR beta libraries relied on iRepertoire HTBI primers and on Arm-PCR targeting CDR3 regions. TCRdb fed the multiplex PCR reads into MiXCR, producing one record per CDR3 protein. The sample lists some 490,000 distinct CDR3 sequences; around 12% were seen once. The entry originates in a study of regulatory T cells in long-lasting Graves disease. The time point: newly diagnosed GD, antithyroid drugs for less than 3 months. Generation of the TCR library employed RNA extracted from PBMCs. Separately, the same data were catalogued under a study of T cells in Graves' hyperthyroidism and ophthalmopathy.

The sequencing here drew on peripheral blood mononuclear cells (PBMCs), taken at new diagnosis, from a patient treated with antithyroid drugs. This receptor was identified in a woman in her 30s with Graves disease. The genes are TRBV18 and TRBJ2-7, with TRBD1 matching over 9 bases. The CDR3 coding sequence is TGTGCCAGCTCACCCGGGACAGGGAACTCCTACGAGCAGTACTTC. This translates into CASSPGTGNSYEQYF. Full variable domain (remainder filled in from reference TRBV18 and TRBJ2-7): NAGVMQNPRHLVRRRGQEARLRCSPMKGHSHVYWYRQLPEEGLKFMVYLQKENIIDESGMPKERFSAEFPKEGPSILRIQQVVRGDSAAYFCASSPGTGNSYEQYFGPGTRLTVT.